A single TCR beta chain is shown here with its context. Its antigen is as yet unknown. The sample comes from a study of regulatory and conventional T cells in RAG deficiency. The study, taken as a whole, reports: Control T-cell subsets had markedly higher Shannon entropy and lower Simpson indices than RAG-deficient patients. In Omenn syndrome, Treg and Tconv repertoires overlapped >75%.

Clones were sequenced by immunoSEQ multiplex PCR, and TCRdb holds only the in-frame ones, with some missing. The sample records roughly 45,000 clones, 75% to 90% being singletons. Blood CD4+ CD25-low CD127-high conventional T cells supplied the genomic DNA template. These data were also reused for a study on regulatory T cells. From that study: Primers: 52 TRBV forward and 13 TRBJ reverse. Regulatory T cells showed the strongest V-J pair restriction and V/J gene skewing among patient repertoires.

This clonotype was obtained from a human donor in good health. Sequenced: CD4+ effector T cells sorted from blood.

The DNA for the CDR3 is TGCAGCGCCCGACAGGGAGAGAAAAAGACCCAGTACTTC. It specifies CSARQGEKKTQYF. This sequence joins TRBV29-1 and TRBJ2-5, with 7 positions matching TRBD1. After removal of 7 bases from V and 6 bases from J, the junction contained 11 bases not matched to a gene. Germline V gene lookup returns CDR1 SQVTM and CDR2 ANQGSEA. This CDR3 is 13 amino acids long.